These T cell receptor beta chains were read from a single sample in a study of chemoradiotherapy in HPV16-positive cancers. Repertoires were generated with immunoSEQ multiplex PCR, while TCRdb's copy carries only in-frame clones and drops some. The sample has tens of thousands of clones, 93% seen once; the top ten hold roughly 18%. This material consisted of blood, taken from a patient who underwent chemoradiotherapy. All receptors derive from a human donor with HPV-associated anogenital cancer. The CDR3 runs from the conserved cysteine through the conserved F or W. Each record gives: J gene, D gene, V gene, clone size, CDR3 protein, CDR3 DNA. A D gene is named only where the DNA matches it firmly. Expanded clones get a size class; other rows say once, few or many, or leave the size out.

TRBJ1-5,.,TRBV12-5,.,CASGPPGGFQPQHF,TGTGCTAGTGGACCCCCGGGAGGGTTTCAGCCCCAGCATTTT
TRBJ1-2,.,TRBV19,.,CASSMGSDGYTF,TGTGCCAGTAGTATGGGGTCTGATGGCTACACCTTC
TRBJ1-5,TRBD1,TRBV5-1,.,CASSSTGNGQPQHF,TGCGCCAGCAGCTCGACAGGGAACGGTCAGCCCCAGCATTTT
TRBJ1-3,.,TRBV4-3,once,CASSQDETATSGNTIYF,TGCGCCAGCAGCCAAGATGAGACAGCGACCTCTGGAAACACCATATATTTT
TRBJ2-3,.,TRBV5-1,.,CASSLAGERRTDTQYF,TGCGCCAGCAGCTTGGCGGGGGAGCGGCGCACAGATACGCAGTATTTT
TRBJ1-1,.,TRBV7-9,once,CASSLAMTGRGTAEAFF,TGTGCCAGCAGCTTAGCGATGACCGGAAGAGGGACTGCTGAAGCTTTCTTT
TRBJ1-2,.,TRBV7-9,.,CASSTPDYRGYTF,TGTGCCAGCAGCACGCCGGACTATCGCGGCTACACCTTC
TRBJ2-5,TRBD1,TRBV11-1,.,CASSPLTPGGRETQYF,TGTGCCAGCAGCCCTCTCACCCCAGGGGGCCGGGAGACCCAGTACTTC
TRBJ1-1,.,TRBV5-5,.,CASSPYRTNTEAFF,TGTGCCAGCAGCCCGTACCGTACGAACACTGAAGCTTTCTTT
TRBJ2-5,TRBD2,TRBV29-1,once,CSVAASGKETQYF,TGCAGCGTTGCTGCTAGCGGGAAGGAGACCCAGTACTTC
TRBJ2-2,TRBD2,TRBV11-2,.,CASSYSSGINTGELFF,TGTGCCAGCAGTTATTCTAGCGGGATTAACACCGGGGAGCTGTTTTTT
TRBJ1-1,.,TRBV4-1,once,CASSQDRTRGTEAFF,TGCGCCAGCAGCCAAGATAGGACTAGGGGCACTGAAGCTTTCTTT
TRBJ2-2,TRBD2,TRBV5-4,few,CASSAPSGGNTGELFF,TGTGCCAGCAGCGCCCCTAGCGGGGGGAACACCGGGGAGCTGTTTTTT
TRBJ1-4,.,TRBV4-1,.,CASTEGGNEKLFF,TGCGCCAGCACCGAGGGGGGTAATGAAAAACTGTTTTTT
TRBJ2-1,.,TRBV10-3,.,CAIMWDPYNEQFF,TGTGCCATCATGTGGGACCCCTACAATGAGCAGTTCTTC
TRBJ2-3,TRBD2,TRBV19,.,CASNRLAGGPTDTQYF,TGTGCCAGTAATCGGCTAGCGGGAGGGCCTACAGATACGCAGTATTTT
TRBJ1-1,.,TRBV15,.,CATNLPSHGDTEAFF,TGTGCCACCAACCTCCCTTCCCATGGGGACACTGAAGCTTTCTTT
TRBJ2-7,.,TRBV11-3,.,CASSHRDGPYEQYF,TGTGCCAGCAGCCATCGGGACGGACCCTACGAGCAGTACTTC
TRBJ2-7,.,TRBV5-1,.,CASSLFYEQYF,TGCGCCAGCAGCTTGTTCTACGAGCAGTACTTC
TRBJ2-3,TRBD2,TRBV6-1,once,CASSELAGGRDTQYF,TGTGCCAGCAGTGAACTAGCGGGAGGGCGGGATACGCAGTATTTT
TRBJ1-1,TRBD1,TRBV5-6,.,CASSPSGQGLGNTEAFF,TGTGCCAGCAGCCCCTCCGGACAGGGGCTAGGGAACACTGAAGCTTTCTTT
TRBJ1-4,TRBD1,TRBV7-6,.,CASSYGQGPNEKLFF,TGTGCCAGCAGCTACGGACAGGGTCCTAATGAAAAACTGTTTTTT
TRBJ2-1,.,TRBV5-1,few,CASSLSEEQFF,TGCGCCAGCAGCTTGAGTGAGGAGCAGTTCTTC
TRBJ2-7,TRBD2,TRBV18,.,CASSPQGLAGRSYEQYF,TGTGCCAGCTCACCACAAGGACTAGCGGGGAGATCCTACGAGCAGTACTTC
TRBJ1-5,TRBD1,TRBV27,.,CASSLVGQGSQPQHF,TGTGCCAGCAGTTTAGTCGGACAGGGGAGTCAGCCCCAGCATTTT
TRBJ2-3,TRBD2,TRBV27,.,CASSFLAGLTDTQYF,TGTGCCAGCAGTTTTCTAGCGGGACTCACAGATACGCAGTATTTT
TRBJ2-1,TRBD2,TRBV5-1,.,CASSLDGGGYNEQFF,TGCGCCAGCAGCTTGGATGGGGGGGGGTACAATGAGCAGTTCTTC
TRBJ1-4,TRBD1,TRBV6-5,.,CASSYLTGGEKLFF,TGTGCCAGCAGTTACTTGACAGGGGGTGAAAAACTGTTTTTT
TRBJ2-7,TRBD1,TRBV7-2,.,CASSPDRVNEQYF,TGTGCCAGCAGCCCCGACAGGGTCAACGAGCAGTACTTC
TRBJ2-5,.,TRBV7-2,once,CASSKERREQYF,TGTGCCAGCAGTAAAGAGCGTCGTGAGCAGTACTTC
TRBJ2-7,.,TRBV7-9,few,CASSLRPGRVYEQYF,TGTGCCAGCAGCTTACGGCCCGGTAGAGTCTACGAGCAGTACTTC
TRBJ1-5,.,TRBV9,.,CASSPSPDGVRPQHF,TGTGCCAGCAGCCCTTCACCGGACGGGGTACGGCCCCAGCATTTT
TRBJ2-1,.,TRBV9,once,CASSVHWGISNEQFF,TGTGCCAGCAGCGTTCACTGGGGGATCTCCAATGAGCAGTTCTTC
TRBJ2-2,TRBD2,TRBV27,.,CASNRLAGAKNTGELFF,TGTGCCAGCAACCGACTAGCGGGGGCCAAAAACACCGGGGAGCTGTTTTTT
TRBJ2-7,.,TRBV29-1,.,CSVGAGFYEQYF,TGCAGCGTTGGGGCTGGCTTCTACGAGCAGTACTTC
TRBJ1-5,.,TRBV5-8,once,CASSRDPRQPQHF,TGTGCCAGCAGCCGGGACCCGAGGCAGCCCCAGCATTTT